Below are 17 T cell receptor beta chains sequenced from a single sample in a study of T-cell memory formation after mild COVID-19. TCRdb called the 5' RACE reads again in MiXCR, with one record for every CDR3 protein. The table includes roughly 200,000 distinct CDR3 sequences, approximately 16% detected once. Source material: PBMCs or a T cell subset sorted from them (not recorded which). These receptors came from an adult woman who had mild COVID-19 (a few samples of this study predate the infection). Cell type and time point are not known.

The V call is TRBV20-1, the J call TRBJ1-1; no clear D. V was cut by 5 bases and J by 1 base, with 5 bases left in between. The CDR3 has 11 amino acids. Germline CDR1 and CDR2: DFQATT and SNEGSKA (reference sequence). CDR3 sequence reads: CSAPGNTEAFF. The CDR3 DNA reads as TGCAGTGCTCCTGGGAACACTGAAGCTTTCTTT.

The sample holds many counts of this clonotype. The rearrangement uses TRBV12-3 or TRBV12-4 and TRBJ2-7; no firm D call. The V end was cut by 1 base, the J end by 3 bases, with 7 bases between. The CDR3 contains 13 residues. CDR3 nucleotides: TGTGCCAGCAGTTTAGACTCAAACTACGAGCAGTACTTC. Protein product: CASSLDSNYEQYF.

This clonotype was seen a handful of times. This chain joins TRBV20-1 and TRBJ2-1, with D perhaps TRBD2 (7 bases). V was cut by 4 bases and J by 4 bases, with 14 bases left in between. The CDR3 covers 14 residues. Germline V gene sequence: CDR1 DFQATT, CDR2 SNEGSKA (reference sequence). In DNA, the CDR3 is TGCAGTGCTAACCGGGGGGCCCAATACAATGAGCAGTTCTTC. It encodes CSANRGAQYNEQFF.

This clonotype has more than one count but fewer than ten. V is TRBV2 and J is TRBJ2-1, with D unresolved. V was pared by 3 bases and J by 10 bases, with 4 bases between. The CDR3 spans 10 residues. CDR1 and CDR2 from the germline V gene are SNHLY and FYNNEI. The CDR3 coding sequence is TGTGCCAGCAGTGAGGTCGAGCAGTTCTTC. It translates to CASSEVEQFF.

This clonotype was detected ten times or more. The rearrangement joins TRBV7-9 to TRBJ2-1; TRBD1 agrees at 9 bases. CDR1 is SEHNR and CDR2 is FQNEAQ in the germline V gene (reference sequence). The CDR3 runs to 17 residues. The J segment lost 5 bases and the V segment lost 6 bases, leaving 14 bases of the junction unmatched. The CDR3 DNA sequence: TGTGCCAGCAGATCCCGGGTCAGGGACAGGGAAGACAATGAGCAGTTCTTC. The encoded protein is CASRSRVRDREDNEQFF.

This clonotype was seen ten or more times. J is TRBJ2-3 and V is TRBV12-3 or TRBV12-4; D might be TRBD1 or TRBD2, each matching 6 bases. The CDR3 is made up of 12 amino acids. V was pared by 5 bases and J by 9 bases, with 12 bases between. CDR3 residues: CASSGGLGTQYF. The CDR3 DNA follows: TGTGCCAGCAGTGGGGGGCTGGGGACGCAGTATTTT.

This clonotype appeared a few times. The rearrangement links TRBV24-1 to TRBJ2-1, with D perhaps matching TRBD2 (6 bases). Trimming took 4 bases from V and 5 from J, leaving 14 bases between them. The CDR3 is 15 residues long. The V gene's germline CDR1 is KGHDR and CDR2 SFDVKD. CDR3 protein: CATSDPGTYNNEQFF. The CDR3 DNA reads TGTGCCACCAGTGACCCCGGGACTTATAACAATGAGCAGTTCTTC.

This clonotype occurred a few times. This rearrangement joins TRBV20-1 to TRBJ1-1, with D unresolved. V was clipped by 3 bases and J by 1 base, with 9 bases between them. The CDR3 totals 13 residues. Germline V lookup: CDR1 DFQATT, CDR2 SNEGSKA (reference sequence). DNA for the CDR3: TGCAGTGCTAGTTTTTCCGGGAACACTGAAGCTTTCTTT. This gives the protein CSASFSGNTEAFF.

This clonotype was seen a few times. Here the CDR3 DNA reads TGCAGTGTTTTACCGGGGCAGGGGATTGAGACCCAGTACTTC. The encoded protein is CSVLPGQGIETQYF. The chain links TRBV20-1 to TRBJ2-5; perhaps TRBD1 as D (6 bases). The V end lost 7 bases, the J end lost 5 bases, and 20 bases lay between the germline ends. The germline V gene encodes CDR1 DFQATT and CDR2 SNEGSKA (reference sequence). This CDR3 is 14 amino acids long.

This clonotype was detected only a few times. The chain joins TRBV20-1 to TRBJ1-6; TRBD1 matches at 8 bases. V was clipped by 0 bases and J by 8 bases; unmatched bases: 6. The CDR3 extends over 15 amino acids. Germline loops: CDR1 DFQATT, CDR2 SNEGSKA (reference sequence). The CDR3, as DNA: TGCAGTGCTAGAGACCCGACAGGGGCGTATTCACCCCTCCACTTT. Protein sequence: CSARDPTGAYSPLHF.

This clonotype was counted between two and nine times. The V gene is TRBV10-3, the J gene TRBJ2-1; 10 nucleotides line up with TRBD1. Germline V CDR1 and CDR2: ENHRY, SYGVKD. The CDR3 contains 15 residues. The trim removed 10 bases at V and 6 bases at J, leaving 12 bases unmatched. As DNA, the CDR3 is TGTGCCACCAGAACCGGACAGGGGGAGGGCAATGAGCAGTTCTTC. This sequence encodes CATRTGQGEGNEQFF.

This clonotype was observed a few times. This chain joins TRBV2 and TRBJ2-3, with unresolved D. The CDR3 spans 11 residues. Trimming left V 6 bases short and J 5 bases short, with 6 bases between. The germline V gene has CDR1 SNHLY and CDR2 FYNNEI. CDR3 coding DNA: TGTGCCAGCAGGATTCTAGATACGCAGTATTTT. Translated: CASRILDTQYF.

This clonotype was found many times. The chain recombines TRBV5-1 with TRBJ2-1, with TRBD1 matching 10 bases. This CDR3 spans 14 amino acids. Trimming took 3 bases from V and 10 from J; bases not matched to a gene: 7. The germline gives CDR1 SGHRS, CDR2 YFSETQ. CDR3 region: CASSWGQGMAEQFF. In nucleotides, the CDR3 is TGCGCCAGCAGCTGGGGACAGGGGATGGCAGAGCAGTTCTTC.

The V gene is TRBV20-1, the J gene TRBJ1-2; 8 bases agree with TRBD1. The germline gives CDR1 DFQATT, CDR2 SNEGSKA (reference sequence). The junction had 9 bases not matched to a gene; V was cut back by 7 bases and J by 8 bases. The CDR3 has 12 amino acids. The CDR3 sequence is CSVPDRVGGYTF. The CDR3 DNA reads TGCAGTGTTCCGGACAGGGTAGGCGGCTACACCTTC.

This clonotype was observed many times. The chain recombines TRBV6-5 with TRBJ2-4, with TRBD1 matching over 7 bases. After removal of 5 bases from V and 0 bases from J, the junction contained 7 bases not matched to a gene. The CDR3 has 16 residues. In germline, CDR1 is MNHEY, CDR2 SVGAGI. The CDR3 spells CASSPYRQGAKNIQYF. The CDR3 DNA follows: TGTGCCAGCAGTCCCTATCGACAGGGAGCCAAAAACATTCAGTACTTC.

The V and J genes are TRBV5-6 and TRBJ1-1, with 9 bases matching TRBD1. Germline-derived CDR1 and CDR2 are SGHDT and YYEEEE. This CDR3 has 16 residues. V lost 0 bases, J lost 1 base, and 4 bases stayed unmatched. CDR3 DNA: TGTGCCAGCAGCTTGGGGGGGACAGGGCGGAACACTGAAGCTTTCTTT. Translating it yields CASSLGGTGRNTEAFF.

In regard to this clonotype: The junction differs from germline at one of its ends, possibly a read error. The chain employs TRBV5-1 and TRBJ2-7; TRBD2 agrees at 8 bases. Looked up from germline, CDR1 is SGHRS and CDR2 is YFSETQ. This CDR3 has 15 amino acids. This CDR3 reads CASRLVAGSYYEQYF. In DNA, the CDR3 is TGCGCCAGCAGATTGGTAGCGGGGTCATACTACGAGCAGTACTTC.